This T cell receptor beta chain was identified in a study of shared clonotypes between healthy human individuals (dated by TCRdb to 2020 to 2022). Background for the entire study: A couple of women and three men aged 18 to 49 years were included in the cohort. To estimate repertoire size and how much clonotype sharing occurs between individuals, the study deeply sequenced the blood TCR repertoires of about 5 healthy adults. Between about 0.94 and 8.9 billion PBMCs per donor were obtained by leukapheresis. Different laboratories and diverse techniques were used to prepare libraries and sequence TCR repertoires, to increase sequencing depth and limit assay-specific biases. The investigation overall reported the following: Because the study included a small number of donors, the genetic and exposure-history diversity represented was limited. Sampling was restricted to blood, and TCR repertoires in tissue are likely to differ from TCR repertoires in blood. Pairwise subsampling led to the expectation that sequencing depth would affect the degree of clonotype sharing among donors.

Concerning this clone: Its antigen remains unidentified. There are no base qualities to consult, and no much larger clone falls within one base. The same CDR3 can be traced to other DNA sequences in this sample.

Healthy HIV-negative adults with no recently reported acute infections or vaccinations were included as donors. Only Caucasian adults living in Nashville, Tennessee, USA were represented among the donors. For unsorted samples, 90 million or so PBMCs were counted, and genomic DNA was extracted using the QIAamp DNA Blood Mini kit. Blood was collected by leukapheresis, and PBMCs were isolated by Ficoll-Histopaque density gradient centrifugation and then cryopreserved in liquid nitrogen vapor phase. Using the deep immunoSEQ assay, TCR CDR3 regions were amplified from genomic DNA by multiplex PCR. Genomic DNA extracted from each cell subset was distributed evenly over all wells of several immunoSEQ 96-well plates, and each plate served as one replicate. For unsorted PBMC, around 330 ng genomic DNA, equal to 30,000 or so T cell genomes, was loaded into each replicate PCR. Ten immunoSEQ deep assay plates were used to sequence the unsorted PBMC genomic DNA. Purified libraries were quantified with a Qubit 3.0 fluorometer, sized on a Bioanalyzer 2100, and re-quantified with the KAPA Library Quantification kit. A separate single-read 150-cycle Illumina NextSeq 550 flow cell was used to sequence each immunoSEQ 96-well plate. On the authors' methods: Because only junctional sequences without quality scores were contained in the immunoSEQ output, filtering matching that applied to full-length reads could not be performed. To assign V/J genes and CDR3, sequences were annotated using PyIR, a Python wrapper for IgBLAST v1.9, with IMGT germline references. Reads with weak V/J assignments (E-value above 1e-6), missing CDR3, stop codons, out-of-frame junctions, or ambiguous translated residues were removed. V3J clonotypes were defined as sequences sharing an identical inferred V gene, J gene, and CDR3 amino acid sequence. The percentage overlap between two repertoires was calculated by dividing the number of shared unique clonotypes by the size of the smaller repertoire. Richness of each repertoire was evaluated using RTK rarefaction, the Chao1 estimator, and Recon v2.1 estimates of unobserved clonotypes. This is the immuneACCESS table as TCRdb keeps it, with only in-frame sequences that have V and J called. A part of the clones is gone; compared with another copy, unresolved V genes explain less than half, and the rest is unexplained. That table gives V, J and clone size, and the DNA gave D and trimming. This sample comprises approximately 440,000 clones, roughly four fifths of them detected only once. The ten largest clones capture 12% of the sample.

The CDR3 contains 13 residues, cysteine and phenylalanine counted. CDR3 DNA is the only sequence kept; it has 39 bases, read in frame from the first base. V is shortened by 2 bases, J by 14 bases, and the region joining them spans 21 bases. As encoded in the germline V gene (reference sequence), CDR1 is GTSNPN while CDR2 is SVGIG. The V gene is TRBV30 and the J gene is TRBJ1-1; perhaps TRBD1 is the D gene, with 5 bases matching. The TCR comes from a woman aged 35 to 49 in good health. Some clones in this sample may be carry-over from other donors' samples. The sequenced sample was PBMCs. At the DNA level, the sequence is TGTGCCTGGAGTATAGACAGTGGGACTGAGGCCTTCTTT. Its product reads: CAWSIDSGTEAFF.